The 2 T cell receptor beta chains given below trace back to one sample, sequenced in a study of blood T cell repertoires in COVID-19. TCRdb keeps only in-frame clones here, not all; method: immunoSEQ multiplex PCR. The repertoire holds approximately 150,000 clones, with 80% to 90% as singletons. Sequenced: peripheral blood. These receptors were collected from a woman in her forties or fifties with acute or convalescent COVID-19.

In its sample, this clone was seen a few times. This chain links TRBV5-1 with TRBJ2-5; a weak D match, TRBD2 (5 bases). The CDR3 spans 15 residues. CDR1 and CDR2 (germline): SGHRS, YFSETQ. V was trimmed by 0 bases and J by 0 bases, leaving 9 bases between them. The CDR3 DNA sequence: TGCGCCAGCAGCTTGGTTTCGGGGAACCAAGAGACCCAGTACTTC. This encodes CASSLVSGNQETQYF.

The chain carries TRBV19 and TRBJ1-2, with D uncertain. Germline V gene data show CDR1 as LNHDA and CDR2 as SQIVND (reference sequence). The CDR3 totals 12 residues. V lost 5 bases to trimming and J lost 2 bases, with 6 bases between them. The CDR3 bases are TGTGCCAGTAGTCCCCCAAACTATGGCTACACCTTC. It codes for CASSPPNYGYTF.